A few counts support the clone carrying this T cell receptor (beta chain). The data were obtained in a study of T cells in Graves' hyperthyroidism and ophthalmopathy. TCR beta CDR3 region amplification was performed from RNA transcripts. The HTBI set primed first-round TCR CDR3 RT-PCR. MiXCR was run by TCRdb on the multiplex PCR reads, yielding one entry per CDR3 protein. The repertoire holds some 250,000 distinct CDR3 sequences, with less than 15% as singletons. This receptor was taken from a woman aged 40 to 50 with Graves' hyperthyroidism that later progressed to Graves' ophthalmopathy. Sequenced sample: blood.

CDR3 nucleotides: TGTGCCAGCAGCTTAGAGATAACCTTTAACAATGAGCAGTTCTTC. The encoded protein is CASSLEITFNNEQFF. V and J are TRBV7-2 and TRBJ2-1, with no clear D. Per the germline V gene, CDR1 is SGHTA and CDR2 is FQGNSA. CDR3 length: 15 amino acids. V lost 1 base and J lost 5, with 12 bases in between.